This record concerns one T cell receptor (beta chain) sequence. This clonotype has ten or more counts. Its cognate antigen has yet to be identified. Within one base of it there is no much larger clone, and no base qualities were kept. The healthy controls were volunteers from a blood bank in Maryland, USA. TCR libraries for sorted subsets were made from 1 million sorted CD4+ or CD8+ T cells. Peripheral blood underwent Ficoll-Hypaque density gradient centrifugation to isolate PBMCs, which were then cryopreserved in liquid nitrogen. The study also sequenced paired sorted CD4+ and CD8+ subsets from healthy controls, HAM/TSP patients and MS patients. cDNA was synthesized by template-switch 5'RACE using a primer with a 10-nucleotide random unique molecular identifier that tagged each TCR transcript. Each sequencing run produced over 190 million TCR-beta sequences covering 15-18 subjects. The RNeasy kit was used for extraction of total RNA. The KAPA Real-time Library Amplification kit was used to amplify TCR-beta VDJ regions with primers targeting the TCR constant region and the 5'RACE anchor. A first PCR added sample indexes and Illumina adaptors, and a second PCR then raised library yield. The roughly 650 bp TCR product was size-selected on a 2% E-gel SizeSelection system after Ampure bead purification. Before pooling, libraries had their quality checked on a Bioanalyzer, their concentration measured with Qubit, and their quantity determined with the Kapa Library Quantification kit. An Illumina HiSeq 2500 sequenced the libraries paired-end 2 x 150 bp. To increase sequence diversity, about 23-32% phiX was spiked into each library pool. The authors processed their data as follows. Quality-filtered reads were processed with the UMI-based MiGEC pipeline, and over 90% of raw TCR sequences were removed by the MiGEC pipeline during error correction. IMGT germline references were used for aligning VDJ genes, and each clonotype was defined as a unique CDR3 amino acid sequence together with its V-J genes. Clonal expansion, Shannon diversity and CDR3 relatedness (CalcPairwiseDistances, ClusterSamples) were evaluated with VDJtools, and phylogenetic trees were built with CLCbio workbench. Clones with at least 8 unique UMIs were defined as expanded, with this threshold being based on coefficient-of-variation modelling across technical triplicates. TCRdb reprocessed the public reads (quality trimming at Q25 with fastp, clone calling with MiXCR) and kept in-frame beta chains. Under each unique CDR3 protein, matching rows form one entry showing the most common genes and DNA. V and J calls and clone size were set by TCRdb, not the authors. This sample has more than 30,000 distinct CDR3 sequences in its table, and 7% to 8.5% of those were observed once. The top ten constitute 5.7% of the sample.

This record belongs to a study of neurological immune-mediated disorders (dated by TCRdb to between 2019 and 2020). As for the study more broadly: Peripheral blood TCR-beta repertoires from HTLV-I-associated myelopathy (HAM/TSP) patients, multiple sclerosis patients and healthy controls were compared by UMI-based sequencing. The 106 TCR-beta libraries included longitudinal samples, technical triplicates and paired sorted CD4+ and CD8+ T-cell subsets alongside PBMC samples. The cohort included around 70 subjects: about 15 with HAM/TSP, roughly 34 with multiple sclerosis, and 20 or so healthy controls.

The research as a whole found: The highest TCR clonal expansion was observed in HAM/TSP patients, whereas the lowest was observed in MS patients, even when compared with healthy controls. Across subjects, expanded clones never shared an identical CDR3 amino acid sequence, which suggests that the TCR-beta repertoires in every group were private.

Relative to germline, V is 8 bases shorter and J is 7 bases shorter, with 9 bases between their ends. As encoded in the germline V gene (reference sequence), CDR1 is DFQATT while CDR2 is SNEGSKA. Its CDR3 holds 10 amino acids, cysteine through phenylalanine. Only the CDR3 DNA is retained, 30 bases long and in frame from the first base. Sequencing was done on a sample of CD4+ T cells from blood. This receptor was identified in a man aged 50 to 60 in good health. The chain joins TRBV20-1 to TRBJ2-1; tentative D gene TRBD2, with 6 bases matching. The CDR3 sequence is CSTRGNEQFF. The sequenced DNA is TGCAGTACCCGGGGGAATGAGCAGTTCTTC.